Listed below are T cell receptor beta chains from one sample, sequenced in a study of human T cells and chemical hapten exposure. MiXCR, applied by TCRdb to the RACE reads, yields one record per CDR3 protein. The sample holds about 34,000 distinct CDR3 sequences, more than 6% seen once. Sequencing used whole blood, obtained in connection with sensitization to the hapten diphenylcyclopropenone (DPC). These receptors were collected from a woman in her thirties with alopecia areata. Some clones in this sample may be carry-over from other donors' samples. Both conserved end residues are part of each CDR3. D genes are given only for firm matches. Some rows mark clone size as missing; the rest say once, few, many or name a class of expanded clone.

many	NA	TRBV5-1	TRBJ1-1	CASSPTVPGMNTEAFF	TGCGCCAGCAGCCCAACGGTGCCAGGGATGAACACTGAAGCTTTCTTT
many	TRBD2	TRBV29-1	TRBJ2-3	CSVGISGDSTDTQYF	TGCAGCGTTGGGATTAGCGGGGACTCCACAGATACGCAGTATTTT
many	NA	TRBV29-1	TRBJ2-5	CSVEAPGSQETQYF	TGCAGCGTTGAGGCCCCAGGGTCTCAAGAGACCCAGTACTTC
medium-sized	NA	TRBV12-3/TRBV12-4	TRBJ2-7	CASSSRGTANEQYF	TGTGCCAGCAGTTCCAGGGGAACGGCGAACGAGCAGTACTTC
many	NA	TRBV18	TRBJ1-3	CASSPPGSGNTIYF	TGTGCCAGCTCACCCCCGGGTAGTGGAAACACCATATATTTT
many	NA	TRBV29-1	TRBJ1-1	CSVGGSVGTEAFF	TGCAGCGTGGGCGGAAGCGTGGGCACTGAAGCTTTCTTT
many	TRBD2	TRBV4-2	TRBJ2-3	CASSQDPGGPVDTQYF	TGTGCCAGCAGCCAAGATCCGGGGGGGCCAGTAGATACGCAGTATTTT
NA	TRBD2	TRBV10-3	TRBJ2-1	CAISDPLASGGQTYNEQFF	TGTGCCATCAGTGATCCTCTGGCTAGCGGGGGGCAAACCTACAATGAGCAGTTCTTC
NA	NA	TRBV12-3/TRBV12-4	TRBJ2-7	CASSPRPRTAPNFEQYF	TGTGCCAGCAGTCCCCGACCTAGGACCGCTCCAAACTTCGAGCAGTACTTC
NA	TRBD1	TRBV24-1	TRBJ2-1	CATSDLDRGHDEQFF	TGTGCCACCAGTGATTTGGACAGGGGTCACGATGAGCAGTTCTTC
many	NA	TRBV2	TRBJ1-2	CASSERYGYTF	TGTGCCAGCAGTGAACGCTATGGCTACACCTTC
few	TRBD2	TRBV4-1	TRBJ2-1	CASSPGGLAGVSNEQFF	TGCGCCAGCAGCCCAGGGGGACTAGCGGGGGTTAGTAATGAGCAGTTCTTC
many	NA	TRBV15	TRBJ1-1	CATSRDLRNTEAFF	TGTGCCACCAGCAGAGATCTACGGAACACTGAAGCTTTCTTT
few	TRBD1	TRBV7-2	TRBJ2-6	CASSMTGSGANVLTF	TGTGCCAGCAGCATGACAGGGTCTGGGGCCAACGTCCTGACTTTC
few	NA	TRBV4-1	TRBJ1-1	CASSQDGGGGPTEAFF	TGCGCCAGCAGCCAAGATGGGGGAGGGGGTCCCACTGAAGCTTTCTTT
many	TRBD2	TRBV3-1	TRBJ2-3	CASSPGGGTNTQYF	TGTGCCAGCAGCCCTGGGGGGGGGACGAATACGCAGTATTTT
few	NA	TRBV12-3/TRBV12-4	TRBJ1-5	CASSRAGAISQPQHF	TGTGCCAGCAGCCGGGCGGGGGCGATCAGTCAGCCCCAGCATTTT
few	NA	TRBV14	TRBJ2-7	CASSQTPGSFYEQYF	TGTGCCAGCAGCCAAACCCCGGGATCCTTCTACGAGCAGTACTTC
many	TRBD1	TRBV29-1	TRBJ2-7	CSVETTGTGSYEQYF	TGCAGCGTTGAAACGACCGGGACAGGGAGCTACGAGCAGTACTTC
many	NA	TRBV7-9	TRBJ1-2	CASSSAGGYTF	TGTGCCAGCAGCTCGGCGGGTGGCTACACCTTC
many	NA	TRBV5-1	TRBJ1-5	CASSPPVGDSNQPQHF	TGCGCCAGCAGCCCGCCCGTCGGGGATAGCAATCAGCCCCAGCATTTT
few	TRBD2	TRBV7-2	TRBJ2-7	CASSSTGTSGNEQYF	TGTGCCAGCAGCTCCACCGGGACTAGCGGTAACGAGCAGTACTTC